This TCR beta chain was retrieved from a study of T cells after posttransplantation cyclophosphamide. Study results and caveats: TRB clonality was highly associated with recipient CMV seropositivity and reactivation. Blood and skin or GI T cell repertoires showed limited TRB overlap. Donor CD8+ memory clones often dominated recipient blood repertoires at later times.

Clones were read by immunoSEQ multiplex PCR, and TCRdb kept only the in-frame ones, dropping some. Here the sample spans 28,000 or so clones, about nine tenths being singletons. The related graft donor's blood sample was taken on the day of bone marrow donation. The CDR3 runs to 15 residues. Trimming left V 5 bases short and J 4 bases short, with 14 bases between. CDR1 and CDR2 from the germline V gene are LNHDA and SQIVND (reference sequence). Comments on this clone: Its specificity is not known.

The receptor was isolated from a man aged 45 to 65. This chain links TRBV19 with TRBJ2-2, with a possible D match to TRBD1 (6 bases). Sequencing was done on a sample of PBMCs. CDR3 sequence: CASSYPRGGTGELFF. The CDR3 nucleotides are TGTGCCAGTAGTTACCCCAGGGGTGGCACCGGGGAGCTGTTTTTT.